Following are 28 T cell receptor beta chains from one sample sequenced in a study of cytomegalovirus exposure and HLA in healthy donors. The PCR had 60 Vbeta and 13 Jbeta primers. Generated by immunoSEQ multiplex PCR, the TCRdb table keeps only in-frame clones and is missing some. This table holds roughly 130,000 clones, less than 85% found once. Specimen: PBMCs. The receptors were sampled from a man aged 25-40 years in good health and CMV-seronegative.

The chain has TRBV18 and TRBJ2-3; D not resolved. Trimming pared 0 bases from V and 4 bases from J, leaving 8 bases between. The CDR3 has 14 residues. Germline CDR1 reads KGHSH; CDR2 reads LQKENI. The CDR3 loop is CASSPPLSSDTQYF. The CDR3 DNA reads TGTGCCAGCTCACCACCGCTATCATCAGATACGCAGTATTTT.

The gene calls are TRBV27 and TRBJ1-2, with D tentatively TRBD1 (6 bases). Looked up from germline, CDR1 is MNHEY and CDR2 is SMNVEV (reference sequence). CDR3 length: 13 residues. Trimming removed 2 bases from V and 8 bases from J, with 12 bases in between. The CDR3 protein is CASSLDRLGGYTF. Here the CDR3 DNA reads TGTGCCAGCAGTTTAGACAGGCTGGGAGGCTACACCTTC.

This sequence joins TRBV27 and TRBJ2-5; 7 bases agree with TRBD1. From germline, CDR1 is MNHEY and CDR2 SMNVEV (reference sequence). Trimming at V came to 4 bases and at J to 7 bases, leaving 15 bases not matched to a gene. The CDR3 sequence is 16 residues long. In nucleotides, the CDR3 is TGTGCCAGCAGTTCCCCCTCGAAGACAGGGTCGGGGACCCAGTACTTC. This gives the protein CASSSPSKTGSGTQYF.

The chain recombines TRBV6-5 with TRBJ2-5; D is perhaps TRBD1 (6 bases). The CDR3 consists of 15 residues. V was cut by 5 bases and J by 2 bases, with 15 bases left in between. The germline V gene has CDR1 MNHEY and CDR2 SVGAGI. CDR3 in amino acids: CASSVKQQGQETQYF. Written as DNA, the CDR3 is TGTGCCAGCAGTGTCAAACAACAGGGTCAAGAGACCCAGTACTTC.

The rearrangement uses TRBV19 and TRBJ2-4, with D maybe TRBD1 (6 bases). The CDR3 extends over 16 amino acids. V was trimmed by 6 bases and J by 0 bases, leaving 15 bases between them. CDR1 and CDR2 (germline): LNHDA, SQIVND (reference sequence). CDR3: CASRMGAELAKNIQYF. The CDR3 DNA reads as TGTGCCAGTAGAATGGGGGCAGAGCTAGCCAAAAACATTCAGTACTTC. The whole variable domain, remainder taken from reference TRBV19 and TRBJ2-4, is DGGITQSPKYLFRKEGQNVTLSCEQNLNHDAMYWYRQDPGQGLRLIYYSQIVNDFQKGDIAEGYSVSREKKESFPLTVTSAQKNPTAFYLCASRMGAELAKNIQYFGAGTRLSVL.

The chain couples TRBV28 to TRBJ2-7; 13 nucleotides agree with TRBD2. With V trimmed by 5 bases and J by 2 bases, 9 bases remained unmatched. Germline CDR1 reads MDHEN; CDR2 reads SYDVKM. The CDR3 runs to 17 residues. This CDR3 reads CASSSGLAGDRAYEQYF. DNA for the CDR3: TGTGCCAGCAGTAGCGGACTAGCGGGAGATCGGGCCTACGAGCAGTACTTC.

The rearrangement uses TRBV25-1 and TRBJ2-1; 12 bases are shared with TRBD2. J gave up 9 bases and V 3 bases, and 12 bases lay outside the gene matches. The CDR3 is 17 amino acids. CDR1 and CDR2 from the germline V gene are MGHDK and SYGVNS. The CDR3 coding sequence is TGTGCCAGCAGTGACTCTAGCGGGAGGGCCAGGTACCTTGAGCAGTTCTTC. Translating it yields CASSDSSGRARYLEQFF. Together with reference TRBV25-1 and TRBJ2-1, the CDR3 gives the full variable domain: EADIYQTPRYLVIGTGKKITLECSQTMGHDKMYWYQQDPGMELHLIHYSYGVNSTEKGDLSSESTVSRIRTEHFPLTLESARPSHTSQYLCASSDSSGRARYLEQFFGPGTRLTVL.

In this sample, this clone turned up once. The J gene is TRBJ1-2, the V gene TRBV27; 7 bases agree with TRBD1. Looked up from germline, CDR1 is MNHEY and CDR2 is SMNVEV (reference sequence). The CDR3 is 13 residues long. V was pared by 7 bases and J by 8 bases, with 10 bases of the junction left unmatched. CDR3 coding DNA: TGTGCCAGCAAGGGGGGCAGGGGGTTAGGCTACACCTTC. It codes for CASKGGRGLGYTF.

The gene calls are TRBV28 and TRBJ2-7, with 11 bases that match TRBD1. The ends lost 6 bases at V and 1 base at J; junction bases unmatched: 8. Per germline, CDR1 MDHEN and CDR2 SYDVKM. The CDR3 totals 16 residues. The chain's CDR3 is CASSPGQGAGSYEQYF. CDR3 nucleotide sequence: TGTGCCAGCAGCCCCGGACAGGGGGCGGGTTCCTACGAGCAGTACTTC. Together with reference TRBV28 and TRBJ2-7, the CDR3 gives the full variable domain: DVKVTQSSRYLVKRTGEKVFLECVQDMDHENMFWYRQDPGLGLRLIYFSYDVKMKEKGDIPEGYSVSREKKERFSLILESASTNQTSMYLCASSPGQGAGSYEQYFGPGTRLTVT.

CDR3 region: CASRTTGDYGYTF. DNA of the CDR3: TGTGCCAGCAGAACCACAGGGGACTATGGCTACACCTTC. V is TRBV6-1 and J is TRBJ1-2; 7 nucleotides match TRBD1. The V gene's germline CDR1 is MNHNS and CDR2 SASEGT. V was pared by 6 bases and J by 3 bases, with 4 bases of the junction left unmatched. The CDR3 totals 13 residues.

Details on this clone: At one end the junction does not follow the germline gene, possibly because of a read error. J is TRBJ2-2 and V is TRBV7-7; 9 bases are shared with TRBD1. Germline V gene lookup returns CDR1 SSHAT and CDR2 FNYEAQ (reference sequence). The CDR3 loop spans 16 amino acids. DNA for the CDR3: TGTGCTAGCAGCCCGGGACAGGGTCTTTATACCGGGGAGCTGTTTTTT. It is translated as CASSPGQGLYTGELFF.

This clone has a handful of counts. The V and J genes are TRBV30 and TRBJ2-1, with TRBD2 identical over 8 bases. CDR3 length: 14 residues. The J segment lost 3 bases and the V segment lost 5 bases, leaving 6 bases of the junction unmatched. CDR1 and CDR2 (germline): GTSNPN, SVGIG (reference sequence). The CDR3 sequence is CAWVSGSGYNEQFF. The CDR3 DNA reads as TGTGCCTGGGTGAGCGGGAGCGGCTACAATGAGCAGTTCTTC.

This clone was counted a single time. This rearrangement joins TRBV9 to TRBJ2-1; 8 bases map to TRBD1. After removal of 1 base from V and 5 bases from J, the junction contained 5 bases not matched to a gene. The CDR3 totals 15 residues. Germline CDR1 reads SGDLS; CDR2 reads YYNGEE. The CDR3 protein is CASSVTGGTNNEQFF. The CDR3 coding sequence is TGTGCCAGCAGCGTAACAGGGGGGACGAACAATGAGCAGTTCTTC.

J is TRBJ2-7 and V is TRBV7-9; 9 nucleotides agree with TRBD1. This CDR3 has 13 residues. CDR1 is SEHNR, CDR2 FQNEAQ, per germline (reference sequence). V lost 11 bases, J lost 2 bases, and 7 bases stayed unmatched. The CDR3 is CAVPGDRAYEQYF. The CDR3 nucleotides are TGTGCCGTCCCGGGGGACAGGGCCTACGAGCAGTACTTC.

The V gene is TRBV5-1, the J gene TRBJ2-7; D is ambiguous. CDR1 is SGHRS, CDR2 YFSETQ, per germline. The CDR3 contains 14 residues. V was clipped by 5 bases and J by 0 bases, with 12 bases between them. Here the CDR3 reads CASSVISYSYEQYF. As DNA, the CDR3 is TGCGCCAGCAGTGTTATAAGCTACTCCTACGAGCAGTACTTC.

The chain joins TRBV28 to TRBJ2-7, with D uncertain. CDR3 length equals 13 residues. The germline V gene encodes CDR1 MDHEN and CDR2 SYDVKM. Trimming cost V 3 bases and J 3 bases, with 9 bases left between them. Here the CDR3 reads CASSFGPHYEQYF. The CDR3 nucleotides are TGTGCCAGCAGTTTTGGGCCTCACTACGAGCAGTACTTC.

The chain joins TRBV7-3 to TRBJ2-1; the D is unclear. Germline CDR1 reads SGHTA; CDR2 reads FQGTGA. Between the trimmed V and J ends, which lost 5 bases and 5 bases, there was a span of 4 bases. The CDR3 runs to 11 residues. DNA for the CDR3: TGTGCCAGCAGCCAAAACAATGAGCAGTTCTTC. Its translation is CASSQNNEQFF.

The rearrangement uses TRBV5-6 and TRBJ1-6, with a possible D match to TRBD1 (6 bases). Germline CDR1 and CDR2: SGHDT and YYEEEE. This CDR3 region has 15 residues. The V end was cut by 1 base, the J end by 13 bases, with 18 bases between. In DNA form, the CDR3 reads TGTGCCAGCAGCTTGAGTCGAAACAGGGAGGGGCCCCTCCACTTT. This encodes CASSLSRNREGPLHF.

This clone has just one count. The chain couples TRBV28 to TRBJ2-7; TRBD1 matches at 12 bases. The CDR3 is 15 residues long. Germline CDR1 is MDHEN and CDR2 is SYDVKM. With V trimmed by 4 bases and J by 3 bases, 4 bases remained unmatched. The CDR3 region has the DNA TGTGCCAGCAGTTCGGGACAGGGGGCGTTCTACGAGCAGTACTTC. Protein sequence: CASSSGQGAFYEQYF.

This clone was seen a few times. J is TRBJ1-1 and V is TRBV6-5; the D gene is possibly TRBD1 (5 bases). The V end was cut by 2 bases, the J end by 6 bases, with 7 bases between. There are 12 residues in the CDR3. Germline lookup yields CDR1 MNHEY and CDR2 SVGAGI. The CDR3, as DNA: TGTGCCAGCAGTTACAGGGGTTCTGAAGCTTTCTTT. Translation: CASSYRGSEAFF.

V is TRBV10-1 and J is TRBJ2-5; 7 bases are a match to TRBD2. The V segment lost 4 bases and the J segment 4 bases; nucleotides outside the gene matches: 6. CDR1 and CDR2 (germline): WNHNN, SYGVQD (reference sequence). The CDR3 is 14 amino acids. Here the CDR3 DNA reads TGCGCCAGCAGTGTGGCGGGAGTGGGAGAGACCCAGTACTTC. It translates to CASSVAGVGETQYF.

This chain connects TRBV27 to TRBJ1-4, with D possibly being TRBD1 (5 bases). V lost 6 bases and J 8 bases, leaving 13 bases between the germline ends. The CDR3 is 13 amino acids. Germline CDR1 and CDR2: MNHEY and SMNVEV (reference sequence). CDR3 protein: CASRQRTPEKLFF. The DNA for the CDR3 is TGTGCCAGCAGACAGAGGACACCCGAAAAACTGTTTTTT.

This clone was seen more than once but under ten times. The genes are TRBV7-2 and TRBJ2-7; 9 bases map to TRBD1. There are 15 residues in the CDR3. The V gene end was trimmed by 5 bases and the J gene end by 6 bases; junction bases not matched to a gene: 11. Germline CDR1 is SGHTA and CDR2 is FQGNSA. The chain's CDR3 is CASSLGGTGTVEQYF. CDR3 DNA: TGTGCCAGCAGCCTCGGGGGGACAGGGACAGTCGAGCAGTACTTC.

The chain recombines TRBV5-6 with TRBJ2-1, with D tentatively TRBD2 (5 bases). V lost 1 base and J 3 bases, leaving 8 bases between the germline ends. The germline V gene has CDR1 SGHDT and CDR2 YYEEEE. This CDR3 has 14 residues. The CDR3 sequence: CASSLSGIYNEQFF. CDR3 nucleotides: TGTGCCAGCAGCTTGTCCGGGATCTACAATGAGCAGTTCTTC.

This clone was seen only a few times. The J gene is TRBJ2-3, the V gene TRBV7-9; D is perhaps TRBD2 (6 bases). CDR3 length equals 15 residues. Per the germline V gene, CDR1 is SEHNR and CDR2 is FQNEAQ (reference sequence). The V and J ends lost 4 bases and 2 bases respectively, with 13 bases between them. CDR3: CASSYRDSDTDTQYF. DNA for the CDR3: TGTGCCAGCAGCTACCGGGACTCCGACACAGATACGCAGTATTTT.

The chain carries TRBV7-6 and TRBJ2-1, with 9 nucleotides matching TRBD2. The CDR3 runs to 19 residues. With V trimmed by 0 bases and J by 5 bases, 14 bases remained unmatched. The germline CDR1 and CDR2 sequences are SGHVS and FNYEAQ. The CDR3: CASSLAPGLAGLIDNEQFF. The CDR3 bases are TGTGCCAGCAGCTTAGCTCCGGGTCTAGCGGGGTTAATCGACAATGAGCAGTTCTTC.

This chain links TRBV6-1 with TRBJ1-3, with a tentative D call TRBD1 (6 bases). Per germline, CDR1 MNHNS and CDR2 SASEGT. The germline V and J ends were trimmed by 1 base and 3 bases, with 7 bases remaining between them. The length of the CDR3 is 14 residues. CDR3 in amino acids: CASSEGTDGNTIYF. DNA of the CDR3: TGTGCCAGCAGTGAAGGGACAGATGGAAACACCATATATTTT.

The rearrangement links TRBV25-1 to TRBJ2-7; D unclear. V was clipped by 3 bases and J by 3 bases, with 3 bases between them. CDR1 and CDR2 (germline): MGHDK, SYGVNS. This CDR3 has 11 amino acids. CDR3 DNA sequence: TGTGCCAGCAGTGATATCTACGAGCAGTACTTC. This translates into CASSDIYEQYF.